Shown below are 24 T cell receptor beta chains from a single sample sequenced in a study of blood T cell repertoires in COVID-19. The data were produced by immunoSEQ multiplex PCR, yet TCRdb's version contains in-frame clones alone and is incomplete. The sample has hundreds of thousands of clones, roughly nine tenths seen once. Sample: PBMCs or T cells enriched from blood (not recorded which). The receptors come from a woman in her twenties or thirties who had recovered from COVID-19.

V gene TRBV25-1 combines with J gene TRBJ1-1; no definite D call. Per germline, CDR1 MGHDK and CDR2 SYGVNS. V dropped 4 bases and J dropped 6 bases, with 12 bases sitting between them. This CDR3 spans 13 amino acids. The CDR3 coding sequence is TGTGCCAGCAGTGTGGCCAGAGGCTCTGAAGCTTTCTTT. Its translation: CASSVARGSEAFF. The complete variable domain, with remaining parts taken from reference TRBV25-1 and TRBJ1-1, reads EADIYQTPRYLVIGTGKKITLECSQTMGHDKMYWYQQDPGMELHLIHYSYGVNSTEKGDLSSESTVSRIRTEHFPLTLESARPSHTSQYLCASSVARGSEAFFGQGTRLTVV.

This chain links TRBV28 with TRBJ2-7, with 9 nucleotides matching TRBD1. This CDR3 is 14 amino acids long. The germline V gene has CDR1 MDHEN and CDR2 SYDVKM. Losses at the gene ends were 6 bases for V and 5 bases for J; bases not matched to a gene: 8. This CDR3 reads CASSRDRVGDEQYF. CDR3 DNA sequence: TGTGCCAGCAGCCGGGACAGGGTAGGGGACGAGCAGTACTTC.

This chain links TRBV7-9 with TRBJ1-5; 10 nucleotides match TRBD1. This CDR3 region has 17 residues. Germline-derived CDR1 and CDR2 are SEHNR and FQNEAQ (reference sequence). Losses at the gene ends were 0 bases for V and 6 bases for J; bases not matched to a gene: 8. The CDR3 sequence: CASSLAFGQGEGQPQHF. The CDR3 nucleotides read TGTGCCAGCAGCTTAGCGTTCGGACAGGGGGAGGGTCAGCCCCAGCATTTT.

Only a few counts were recorded for this clone. This chain links TRBV14 with TRBJ2-2; tentative D call: TRBD1 (6 bases). This CDR3 region has 14 residues. Trimming shortened V by 5 bases and J by 4 bases, and 11 bases separated the two germline ends. Looked up from germline, CDR1 is SGHDN and CDR2 is FVKESK. Here the CDR3 reads CASSFWDTTGELFF. The CDR3 nucleotides read TGTGCCAGCAGCTTTTGGGACACCACCGGGGAGCTGTTTTTT.

The V call is TRBV4-3, the J call TRBJ2-1; D not resolved. In germline, CDR1 is LGHNA, CDR2 YSLEER. The CDR3 is 16 residues long. The germline V and J ends were trimmed by 0 bases and 3 bases, with 12 bases remaining between them. CDR3 sequence reads: CASSQDQSVVYNEQFF. The CDR3 nucleotides read TGCGCCAGCAGCCAAGATCAGAGCGTAGTCTACAATGAGCAGTTCTTC.

The chain has TRBV4-1 and TRBJ1-2, with D hard to call. Trimming removed 0 bases at V and 2 bases at J, with 10 bases between. CDR1 and CDR2 from the germline V gene are MGHRA and YSYEKL. CDR3 length: 15 residues. The CDR3, as DNA: TGCGCCAGCAGCCAAGAGGTCCAGGTAAACTATGGCTACACCTTC. It codes for CASSQEVQVNYGYTF.

This chain uses TRBV5-1 with TRBJ1-3; 8 bases map to TRBD1. The trim removed 4 bases at V and 0 bases at J, leaving 6 bases unmatched. The CDR3 contains 16 residues. Germline V gene sequence: CDR1 SGHRS, CDR2 YFSETQ. CDR3 amino acids: CASSPGQVFSGNTIYF. The DNA for the CDR3 is TGCGCCAGCAGCCCGGGACAGGTCTTCTCTGGAAACACCATATATTTT.

The V and J genes are TRBV7-9 and TRBJ1-2, with unresolved D. Germline CDR1 is SEHNR and CDR2 is FQNEAQ (reference sequence). The V and J ends lost 5 bases and 4 bases respectively, with 20 bases between them. The CDR3 runs to 16 residues. The CDR3 coding sequence is TGTGCCAGCAGCCCCACCTACAGTGGAACTTCCTATGGCTACACCTTC. Protein product: CASSPTYSGTSYGYTF. The variable domain in full, with the rest retrieved from reference TRBV7-9 and TRBJ1-2, is DTGVSQNPRHKITKRGQNVTFRCDPISEHNRLYWYRQTLGQGPEFLTYFQNEAQLEKSRLLSDRFSAERPKGSFSTLEIQRTEQGDSAMYLCASSPTYSGTSYGYTFGSGTRLTVV.

The V call is TRBV5-5, the J call TRBJ1-6; no clear D. Germline CDR1 reads SGHKS; CDR2 reads YYEKEE (reference sequence). This CDR3 region has 16 residues. V was pared by 0 bases and J by 11 bases, with 18 bases between. Here the CDR3 reads CASSLGPTARSAPLHF. The CDR3 DNA reads as TGTGCCAGCAGCTTGGGTCCGACTGCGAGGAGCGCACCCCTCCACTTT.

The J gene is TRBJ1-5, the V gene TRBV11-2, with 7 bases that match TRBD1. CDR1 and CDR2 (germline): SGHAT, FQNNGV. CDR3 length: 15 residues. V trimming: 4 bases; J trimming: 0 bases; junction bases outside the gene matches: 3. The CDR3 nucleotides are TGTGCCAGCAGCTCCGGACAGGTTAGCAATCAGCCCCAGCATTTT. Protein product: CASSSGQVSNQPQHF. Filled out from reference TRBV11-2 and TRBJ1-5, the complete variable domain reads EAGVAQSPRYKIIEKRQSVAFWCNPISGHATLYWYQQILGQGPKLLIQFQNNGVVDDSQLPKDRFSAERLKGVDSTLKIQPAKLEDSAVYLCASSSGQVSNQPQHFGDGTRLSIL.

The J gene is TRBJ2-3, the V gene TRBV7-2; TRBD2 aligns across 9 bases. Unmatched junction bases numbered 3, after V lost 2 bases and J lost 3 bases. This CDR3 is built from 15 residues. CDR1 and CDR2 (germline): SGHTA, FQGNSA. CDR3 sequence (DNA): TGTGCCAGCAGCTTATACCTAGCGGGAACAGATACGCAGTATTTT. Encoded protein: CASSLYLAGTDTQYF. Drawing the rest from reference TRBV7-2 and TRBJ2-3, the complete variable domain is GAGVSQSPSNKVTEKGKDVELRCDPISGHTALYWYRQSLGQGLEFLIYFQGNSAPDKSGLPSDRFSAERTGGSVSTLTIQRTQQEDSAVYLCASSLYLAGTDTQYFGPGTRLTVL.

This rearrangement joins TRBV4-1 to TRBJ2-1; 8 bases agree with TRBD2. V gave up 4 bases and J gave up 7 bases; unmatched junction bases: 6. The CDR3 extends over 14 amino acids. Germline CDR1 MGHRA, CDR2 YSYEKL. CDR3 bases: TGCGCCAGCAGCCCCCGACTAGCGCGAAATGAGCAGTTCTTC. As protein: CASSPRLARNEQFF.

The J gene is TRBJ2-1, the V gene TRBV11-3; D possibly corresponds to TRBD1 (6 bases). The V gene lost 5 bases and the J gene lost 2 bases, with 13 bases spanning the gap. Germline V gene data show CDR1 as SGHNT and CDR2 as YENEEA. This CDR3 contains 15 residues. The CDR3 DNA is TGTGCCAGCAGCCCAGGGGCGGACGCCTACAATGAGCAGTTCTTC. It specifies CASSPGADAYNEQFF.

This chain uses TRBV5-1 with TRBJ2-3; D call uncertain. There are 14 residues in the CDR3. Germline CDR1 SGHRS, CDR2 YFSETQ. V gave up 0 bases and J gave up 0 bases, with 5 bases separating them. CDR3 coding DNA: TGCGCCAGCAGCTTGGTACAGAGCACAGATACGCAGTATTTT. It is translated as CASSLVQSTDTQYF.

The chain recombines TRBV20-1 with TRBJ2-2; a weak D match, TRBD2 (5 bases). The CDR3 totals 11 residues. Trimming took off 4 bases at V and 9 bases at J, with 9 bases between the two ends. Germline V gene data show CDR1 as DFQATT and CDR2 as SNEGSKA (reference sequence). The CDR3 region is CSATRGRELFF. In nucleotides, the CDR3 is TGCAGTGCTACGAGAGGGAGGGAGCTGTTTTTT.

This clone was seen more than once but under ten times. This chain connects TRBV4-2 to TRBJ1-6; no firm D call. Trimming removed 3 bases at V and 4 bases at J, with 7 bases between. This CDR3 comprises 14 residues. Germline CDR1 and CDR2: LGHNA and YNFKEQ. The CDR3 sequence is CASSHQEYNSPLHF. The CDR3 region has the DNA TGTGCCAGCAGCCATCAGGAATATAATTCACCCCTCCACTTT.

This clone turned up a few times. This chain connects TRBV2 to TRBJ1-5; 7 bases are shared with TRBD1. The trim removed 6 bases at V and 7 bases at J, leaving 6 bases unmatched. Germline V gives CDR1 SNHLY, CDR2 FYNNEI. The CDR3 totals 13 residues. In DNA, the CDR3 is TGTGCCAGCAGCCCAGGGGGTTTCCAGCCCCAGCATTTT. This gives the protein CASSPGGFQPQHF.

The chain links TRBV2 to TRBJ1-1; D unresolved. This CDR3 spans 13 amino acids. V lost 6 bases and J 1 base, leaving 9 bases between the germline ends. Germline CDR1 SNHLY, CDR2 FYNNEI. The CDR3 spells CASSPDWNTEAFF. The CDR3 bases are TGTGCCAGCAGCCCGGACTGGAACACTGAAGCTTTCTTT.

V and J are TRBV28 and TRBJ2-7; perhaps TRBD1 as D (5 bases). The CDR3 has 14 residues. The ends were cut back, 6 bases at V and 9 bases at J, with 21 bases in the middle. CDR1 MDHEN and CDR2 SYDVKM come from the germline V gene. CDR3 loop: CASSTDRRVLGQYF. The DNA for the CDR3 is TGTGCCAGCAGCACCGACAGAAGGGTTTTGGGGCAGTACTTC.

As to this clone: The same CDR3 also results from other DNA sequences found in this sample. V gene TRBV5-1 combines with J gene TRBJ2-5, with 9 positions matching TRBD1. The CDR3 sequence is 15 residues long. After removal of 4 bases from V and 0 bases from J, the junction contained 4 bases not matched to a gene. CDR1 is SGHRS and CDR2 is YFSETQ in the germline V gene. The chain's CDR3 is CASSLGQGYQETQYF. The CDR3 DNA reads as TGCGCCAGCAGCCTTGGACAGGGGTACCAAGAGACCCAGTACTTC.

This clone came up a few times. The chain joins TRBV28 to TRBJ1-1; 10 bases are a match to TRBD1. This CDR3 spans 15 amino acids. The germline CDR1 and CDR2 sequences are MDHEN and SYDVKM. Unmatched junction bases numbered 18, after V lost 8 bases and J lost 12 bases. The CDR3 DNA reads TGTGCCAGCCGACAGGGGGCGTACCCGACATTGGGGTCTTTCTTT. It translates to CASRQGAYPTLGSFF.

As regards this clone: The junction departs from the called germline gene at one end, perhaps through a read error. The genes are TRBV7-7 and TRBJ2-1, with 7 nucleotides matching TRBD1. The CDR3 has 15 amino acids. Looked up from germline, CDR1 is SSHAT and CDR2 is FNYEAQ (reference sequence). The CDR3 DNA is TGTGCTAGCAGCTTAGGGGGCAGGCTGGAAGGTGAGCAGTTCTTC. It encodes CASSLGGRLEGEQFF.

This rearrangement joins TRBV18 to TRBJ1-5, with D maybe TRBD1 (5 bases). With 5 bases removed from V and 3 bases from J, the gap between germline ends came to 11 bases. The CDR3 is made up of 14 amino acids. Germline V gene lookup returns CDR1 KGHSH and CDR2 LQKENI. The CDR3 coding sequence is TGTGCCAGCTCATCGGAGGGGATCAATCAGCCCCAGCATTTT. This sequence encodes CASSSEGINQPQHF.

V gene TRBV10-3 combines with J gene TRBJ2-3, with a possible D match to TRBD1 (5 bases). CDR1 is ENHRY and CDR2 is SYGVKD in the germline V gene. Trimming cost V 4 bases and J 2 bases, with 10 bases left between them. The CDR3 is 14 amino acids. DNA of the CDR3: TGTGCCATCAGTGTTCTAGGGGCCACAGATACGCAGTATTTT. This encodes CAISVLGATDTQYF.